The rows below give T cell receptor beta chains drawn from one sample of a study of shared clonotypes between healthy human individuals. The data were produced by immunoSEQ multiplex PCR, yet TCRdb's version contains in-frame clones alone and is incomplete. The table lists some 1,400,000 clones, approximately 96% of them singletons. The source material was naive CD4+ T cells sorted from blood. The receptors come from a man aged 30 to 45 in good health. CDR3s include the opening cysteine and the closing phenylalanine or tryptophan. The D gene is left open where the match is weak. A clone size is listed for some rows: how often the clone was seen (once, few, many), or a class if it is expanded.

j_call: TRBJ2-3; d_call: NA; v_call: TRBV7-7; clone_size: NA; cdr3_aa: CASSLSPPGGADTQYF; cdr3_nt: TGTGCTAGCAGCTTAAGCCCCCCAGGCGGAGCAGATACGCAGTATTTT
j_call: TRBJ2-1; d_call: TRBD2; v_call: TRBV4-1; clone_size: NA; cdr3_aa: CASSHPTASGPYNEQFF; cdr3_nt: TGCGCCAGCAGCCACCCGACCGCTAGCGGACCCTACAATGAGCAGTTCTTC
j_call: TRBJ1-1; d_call: NA; v_call: TRBV5-1; clone_size: once; cdr3_aa: CASSQGGYTEAFF; cdr3_nt: TGCGCCAGCAGCCAGGGTGGGTACACTGAAGCTTTCTTT
j_call: TRBJ2-7; d_call: NA; v_call: TRBV11-2; clone_size: NA; cdr3_aa: CASVGQSTYEQYF; cdr3_nt: TGTGCCAGCGTAGGACAGTCCACCTACGAGCAGTACTTC
j_call: TRBJ2-2; d_call: NA; v_call: TRBV5-1; clone_size: NA; cdr3_aa: CASSSNGGTGELFF; cdr3_nt: TGCGCCAGCAGCTCCAACGGGGGCACCGGGGAGCTGTTTTTT
j_call: TRBJ2-7; d_call: TRBD2; v_call: TRBV28; clone_size: once; cdr3_aa: CASSSPETSGIGEQYF; cdr3_nt: TGTGCCAGCAGTTCCCCGGAGACTAGCGGGATCGGCGAGCAGTACTTC
j_call: TRBJ2-5; d_call: NA; v_call: TRBV5-4; clone_size: NA; cdr3_aa: CASSLGSVQETQYF; cdr3_nt: TGTGCCAGCAGCTTGGGGTCGGTACAAGAGACCCAGTACTTC
j_call: TRBJ2-5; d_call: NA; v_call: TRBV25-1; clone_size: NA; cdr3_aa: CASSEYKGETQYF; cdr3_nt: TGTGCCAGCAGTGAATATAAAGGAGAGACCCAGTACTTC
j_call: TRBJ2-3; d_call: NA; v_call: TRBV27; clone_size: once; cdr3_aa: CASSFRVLGYQSTDTQYF; cdr3_nt: TGTGCCAGCAGTTTTCGGGTCCTGGGCTACCAAAGCACAGATACGCAGTATTTT
j_call: TRBJ2-7; d_call: NA; v_call: TRBV7-9; clone_size: NA; cdr3_aa: CASSLGQGTYEQYF; cdr3_nt: TGTGCCAGCAGCTTAGGGCAGGGGACCTACGAGCAGTACTTC
j_call: TRBJ2-3; d_call: TRBD2; v_call: TRBV5-1; clone_size: NA; cdr3_aa: CASSLDGRLAGSTDTQYF; cdr3_nt: TGCGCCAGCAGCTTGGACGGGCGGCTAGCGGGTAGCACAGATACGCAGTATTTT